This TCR beta chain originates from a study of blood T cell repertoires in COVID-19. Trimming removed 0 bases from V and 4 bases from J, with 11 bases in between. CDR3 length: 16 residues. Germline V gene sequence: CDR1 SGHNT, CDR2 YYREEE (reference sequence). Libraries were prepared by immunoSEQ multiplex PCR; TCRdb keeps only in-frame clonotypes and omits some of them. This table has 98,000 or so clones, under 90% appearing once. The chain links TRBV5-4 to TRBJ2-6, with a weak D call TRBD1 (5 bases). Sequencing input: peripheral blood. The TCR comes from a man between 60 and 75 years old with COVID-19, enrolled during active disease. The chain's CDR3 is CASSLVRDGGANVLTF. CDR3 DNA: TGTGCCAGCAGCTTGGTCAGGGATGGCGGGGCCAACGTCCTGACTTTC.